The rows below give T cell receptor beta chains drawn from one sample of a study of cytomegalovirus exposure and HLA in healthy donors. Sequenced by immunoSEQ multiplex PCR; TCRdb stores in-frame clones only, minus some. The sample has 70,000 to 75,000 clones, less than 80% seen once. Sequencing was performed on PBMCs. The receptors stem from a woman in her forties in good health and CMV-seropositive. Each CDR3 is given with its conserved first and last residue. Only some rows state a clone size, as once, few, many or a class for expanded clones.

V gene: TRBV2
clone size: .
CDR3 protein: CASRLTVNTEAFF

V gene: TRBV6-6
clone size: .
CDR3 protein: CASRTDSGGRTDTQYF

V gene: TRBV13
clone size: .
CDR3 protein: CASSLRQGETQYF

V gene: TRBV11-1
clone size: .
CDR3 protein: CASSFIGGAGTEAFF

V gene: TRBV5-6
clone size: once
CDR3 protein: CASSFGTGGNSPLHF

V gene: TRBV7-6
clone size: .
CDR3 protein: CASSAMGGPLNTEAFF

V gene: TRBV7-9
clone size: .
CDR3 protein: CASSLGGDQPQHF

V gene: TRBV5-8
clone size: .
CDR3 protein: CASSFFVYEQYF

V gene: TRBV14
clone size: .
CDR3 protein: CASSPGQNYGYTF

V gene: TRBV29-1
clone size: few
CDR3 protein: CSGVQGAEGTEAFF

V gene: TRBV11-2
clone size: .
CDR3 protein: CASSRLGSLTFF

V gene: TRBV15
clone size: .
CDR3 protein: CATSGPGQLYEQYF

V gene: TRBV5-6
clone size: few
CDR3 protein: CASSLDREDEQFF

V gene: TRBV6-1
clone size: few
CDR3 protein: CASSVTGGSSYEQYF

V gene: TRBV5-1
clone size: once
CDR3 protein: CASSWAGGGEETQYF

V gene: TRBV6-5
clone size: few
CDR3 protein: CASTRTGGTYGYTF

V gene: TRBV11-2
clone size: .
CDR3 protein: CASSLDPGGPYEQYF

V gene: TRBV27
clone size: .
CDR3 protein: CASLIRAGAYEQYF